This T cell receptor (beta chain) was recovered during a study of patients and donors after allogeneic stem cell transplantation. TCRdb used MiXCR to reprocess the RT-PCR reads, holding one entry per CDR3 protein. Of hundreds of thousands of distinct CDR3 sequences listed, 16% were seen once; the top ten hold 7.2%. The CDR3 covers 14 residues. The V end was cut by 6 bases, the J end by 3 bases, with 15 bases between. The receptor was isolated from a human donor who was either an allogeneic HSCT recipient or a stem cell or donor lymphocyte infusion donor (not recorded which). It is not recorded whose cells these are; they may come from a transplant donor. The sample comprised blood, either unsorted or a sorted T cell fraction (not recorded which). The chain joins TRBV12-3 or TRBV12-4 to TRBJ2-7; D is uncertain. The CDR3 region is CASSPWGRDYEQYF. The DNA for the CDR3 is TGTGCCAGCAGCCCCTGGGGTAGGGACTACGAGCAGTACTTC.